The 26 T cell receptor beta chains given below trace back to one sample, sequenced in a study of cytomegalovirus exposure and HLA in healthy donors. PCR amplification relied on 60 Vbeta primers (plus 13 Jbeta primers). Some clones are missing from TCRdb's copy, which holds only in-frame ones; the method was immunoSEQ multiplex PCR. This table lists approximately 210,000 clones. Sequencing input: PBMCs. The receptors come from a woman between 25 and 40 years old in good health and CMV-seropositive.

The chain carries TRBV5-1 and TRBJ1-3, with D uncertain. This CDR3 is built from 16 residues. V lost 4 bases to trimming and J lost 0 bases, with 14 bases between them. The germline CDR1 and CDR2 sequences are SGHRS and YFSETQ. DNA of the CDR3: TGCGCCAGCAGCCTGGCCGGTGGAGGCTCTGGAAACACCATATATTTT. Translating it yields CASSLAGGGSGNTIYF. The full variable domain, with the rest looked up from reference TRBV5-1 and TRBJ1-3, is KAGVTQTPRYLIKTRGQQVTLSCSPISGHRSVSWYQQTPGQGLQFLFEYFSETQRNKGNFPGRFSGRQFSNSRSEMNVSTLELGDSALYLCASSLAGGGSGNTIYFGEGSWLTVV.

The rearrangement joins TRBV6-6 to TRBJ1-1; perhaps TRBD1 as D (6 bases). The CDR3 covers 14 residues. V was pared by 9 bases and J by 2 bases, with 16 bases between. Per the germline V gene, CDR1 is MNHNY and CDR2 is SVGAGI (reference sequence). The CDR3 sequence is CASKSGTPNTEAFF. As DNA, the CDR3 is TGTGCCAGTAAATCCGGGACACCCAACACTGAAGCTTTCTTT.

This rearrangement joins TRBV9 to TRBJ2-7; possible D gene TRBD2, 6 bases. Between the trimmed V and J ends, which lost 3 bases and 0 bases, there was a span of 19 bases. Germline CDR1 reads SGDLS; CDR2 reads YYNGEE. The CDR3 runs to 17 residues. As DNA, the CDR3 is TGTGCCAGCAGCGGAGGTGCGGGGTCAGTGAGCTCCTACGAGCAGTACTTC. Amino acids: CASSGGAGSVSSYEQYF. Full variable domain (rest looked up from reference TRBV9 and TRBJ2-7): DSGVTQTPKHLITATGQRVTLRCSPRSGDLSVYWYQQSLDQGLQFLIQYYNGEERAKGNILERFSAQQFPDLHSELNLSSLELGDSALYFCASSGGAGSVSSYEQYFGPGTRLTVT.

This sequence joins TRBV15 and TRBJ1-1; the match to TRBD1 covers 9 bases. Trimming removed 2 bases from V and 1 base from J; junction bases left unmatched: 11. Germline V gene sequence: CDR1 LNHNV, CDR2 YYDKDF (reference sequence). The CDR3 runs 18 residues. For the CDR3, the DNA is TGTGCCACCAGCAGAAAGCATGGACAGGGGCTCCCGAACACTGAAGCTTTCTTT. It is translated as CATSRKHGQGLPNTEAFF.

The V and J genes are TRBV20-1 and TRBJ2-7; 9 positions match TRBD2. Germline-derived CDR1 and CDR2 are DFQATT and SNEGSKA (reference sequence). This CDR3 comprises 11 residues. Trimming cost V 5 bases and J 9 bases; bases outside gene matches: 5. Here the CDR3 DNA reads TGCAGTGCTGGTGAGACTAGCGGGCAGTACTTC. This encodes CSAGETSGQYF.

The chain recombines TRBV7-8 with TRBJ1-2, with D tentatively TRBD1 (5 bases). In germline, CDR1 is SGHVS, CDR2 FQNEAQ. This CDR3 has 15 residues. The ends were cut back, 2 bases at V and 5 bases at J, with 15 bases in the middle. The CDR3 spells CASSLNGAKSYGYTF. CDR3 sequence (DNA): TGTGCCAGCAGCTTAAATGGGGCGAAATCTTATGGCTACACCTTC.

The chain uses TRBV19 and TRBJ2-2; tentatively, D is TRBD1 (6 bases). V lost 6 bases and J lost 2, with 7 bases in between. The CDR3 has 13 residues. Germline-derived CDR1 and CDR2 are LNHDA and SQIVND (reference sequence). CDR3 loop: CASRGHNTGELFF. DNA of the CDR3: TGTGCCAGTAGGGGACATAACACCGGGGAGCTGTTTTTT.

V and J are TRBV6-7 and TRBJ2-2, with 10 nucleotides matching TRBD1. TRBV6-7 is noted as an ORF with a role that remains uncertain. V trimming: 10 bases; J trimming: 2 bases; junction bases outside the gene matches: 25. This CDR3 has 21 amino acids. The CDR3 sequence: CANPDPTDGTGAGGNTGELFF. The CDR3 DNA sequence: TGTGCCAACCCCGACCCAACGGACGGGACAGGGGCGGGGGGTAACACCGGGGAGCTGTTTTTT.

This rearrangement joins TRBV6-1 to TRBJ1-3; D remains ambiguous. This CDR3 has 16 amino acids. Germline CDR1 is MNHNS and CDR2 is SASEGT. Trimming left V 4 bases short and J 0 bases short, with 13 bases between. Here the CDR3 reads CASSVAGRASGNTIYF. The CDR3 DNA reads TGTGCCAGCAGTGTCGCGGGGAGAGCCTCTGGAAACACCATATATTTT.

The rearrangement joins TRBV30 to TRBJ2-5, with D possibly being TRBD1 (6 bases). The CDR3 contains 13 residues. Germline loops: CDR1 GTSNPN, CDR2 SVGIG (reference sequence). Trimming pared 0 bases from V and 5 bases from J, leaving 10 bases between. For the CDR3, the DNA is TGTGCCTGGAGTGTAGGGACACGGGAGACCCAGTACTTC. Translation gives CAWSVGTRETQYF.

J is TRBJ1-2 and V is TRBV4-3; 10 nucleotides line up with TRBD1. With V trimmed by 0 bases and J by 6 bases, 7 bases remained unmatched. The CDR3 runs 16 residues. Germline loops: CDR1 LGHNA, CDR2 YSLEER. This CDR3 is CASSQEADRGLDGYTF. CDR3 DNA sequence: TGCGCCAGCAGCCAAGAGGCCGACAGGGGGCTGGATGGCTACACCTTC.

This chain joins TRBV13 and TRBJ2-1; no reliable D call. Germline V CDR1 and CDR2: PRHDT, FYEKMQ (reference sequence). With 8 bases removed from V and 7 bases from J, the gap between germline ends came to 12 bases. The CDR3 is 12 amino acids. The CDR3 DNA reads as TGTGCCAGCTCTCCCTTCAGGAATGAGCAGTTCTTC. It codes for CASSPFRNEQFF.

V and J are TRBV5-5 and TRBJ2-5; 9 bases align to TRBD2. Germline V CDR1 and CDR2: SGHKS, YYEKEE (reference sequence). V lost 0 bases to trimming and J lost 2 bases; unmatched junction nucleotides: 2. The CDR3 covers 15 residues. The CDR3 sequence is CASSLASGAQETQYF. DNA of the CDR3: TGTGCCAGCAGCTTGGCTAGCGGGGCTCAAGAGACCCAGTACTTC.

This rearrangement joins TRBV19 to TRBJ2-7; TRBD2 matches at 9 bases. The CDR3 spans 16 residues. Germline V gene lookup returns CDR1 LNHDA and CDR2 SQIVND (reference sequence). With V trimmed by 8 bases and J by 6 bases, 17 bases remained unmatched. CDR3 nucleotides: TGTGCCAGTGGGAATCTAGCGGGGTCGACTGCCTCCGAGCAGTACTTC. Protein sequence: CASGNLAGSTASEQYF.

The V call is TRBV5-1, the J call TRBJ1-2, with 9 bases aligning to TRBD1. Trimming at V came to 0 bases and at J to 5 bases, leaving 11 bases not matched to a gene. Germline V lookup: CDR1 SGHRS, CDR2 YFSETQ. CDR3 length: 17 residues. This CDR3 reads CASSLARDGTGPYGYTF. As DNA, the CDR3 is TGCGCCAGCAGCTTGGCCCGGGACGGGACAGGGCCTTATGGCTACACCTTC.

This chain links TRBV28 with TRBJ2-7; 12 bases match TRBD2. After removal of 0 bases from V and 5 bases from J, the junction contained 5 bases not matched to a gene. This CDR3 has 16 amino acids. Germline V gene lookup returns CDR1 MDHEN and CDR2 SYDVKM. The CDR3 spells CASSLWTSGRGHEQYF. CDR3 DNA sequence: TGTGCCAGCAGTTTATGGACTAGCGGGAGAGGACACGAGCAGTACTTC. The whole variable domain, filled in from reference TRBV28 and TRBJ2-7, reads DVKVTQSSRYLVKRTGEKVFLECVQDMDHENMFWYRQDPGLGLRLIYFSYDVKMKEKGDIPEGYSVSREKKERFSLILESASTNQTSMYLCASSLWTSGRGHEQYFGPGTRLTVT.

V usage is TRBV18 and J usage is TRBJ1-5, with D hard to call. Germline-derived CDR1 and CDR2 are KGHSH and LQKENI. The V end lost 2 bases, the J end lost 0 bases, and 11 bases lay between the germline ends. This CDR3 region has 16 residues. The CDR3 loop reads CASSPSSLYSNQPQHF. The CDR3, as DNA: TGTGCCAGCTCACCAAGTAGTCTCTATAGCAATCAGCCCCAGCATTTT. Full variable domain (outside the CDR3, taken from reference TRBV18 and TRBJ1-5): NAGVMQNPRHLVRRRGQEARLRCSPMKGHSHVYWYRQLPEEGLKFMVYLQKENIIDESGMPKERFSAEFPKEGPSILRIQQVVRGDSAAYFCASSPSSLYSNQPQHFGDGTRLSIL.

The genes are TRBV7-6 and TRBJ2-3; 12 nucleotides agree with TRBD2. Germline V gives CDR1 SGHVS, CDR2 FNYEAQ. CDR3 length: 17 amino acids. V lost 5 bases and J lost 4; bases outside the gene matches: 10. The CDR3 here is CASSGAPLAGGPDTQYF. The CDR3, as DNA: TGTGCCAGCAGCGGAGCTCCCCTAGCGGGAGGGCCAGATACGCAGTATTTT.

The chain combines TRBV29-1 with TRBJ1-1; D remains unclear. V was trimmed by 0 bases and J by 1 base, leaving 6 bases between them. Germline V gene lookup returns CDR1 SQVTM and CDR2 ANQGSEA. CDR3 length: 13 amino acids. The CDR3 DNA reads as TGCAGCGTTGAAGAACAATCGAACACTGAAGCTTTCTTT. Translating gives CSVEEQSNTEAFF.

The V call is TRBV5-1, the J call TRBJ2-3; D not resolved. The V end was cut by 0 bases, the J end by 1 base, with 6 bases between. The V gene's germline CDR1 is SGHRS and CDR2 YFSETQ. The CDR3 is 14 amino acids. The CDR3 here is CASSLEHGTDTQYF. DNA of the CDR3: TGCGCCAGCAGCTTGGAGCATGGCACAGATACGCAGTATTTT.

This chain links TRBV18 with TRBJ2-5, with D tentatively TRBD1 (5 bases). Germline V gene sequence: CDR1 KGHSH, CDR2 LQKENI. The CDR3 is 15 residues long. V gave up 1 base and J gave up 0 bases, with 9 bases separating them. This CDR3 reads CASSPRDSYQETQYF. CDR3 bases: TGTGCCAGCTCACCACGAGACAGTTACCAAGAGACCCAGTACTTC.

The chain recombines TRBV6-6 with TRBJ1-4; no definite D call. The germline gives CDR1 MNHNY, CDR2 SVGAGI (reference sequence). The V end was cut by 2 bases, the J end by 7 bases, with 11 bases between. CDR3 size: 14 residues. CDR3 in amino acids: CASSYHPEGEKLFF. The CDR3 DNA follows: TGTGCCAGCAGTTACCACCCTGAGGGTGAAAAACTGTTTTTT.

On this clone itself: At one end, the junction sequence differs from germline, possibly due to a read error. V gene TRBV6-5 combines with J gene TRBJ1-2; 7 bases align to TRBD1. This CDR3 contains 12 residues. Germline lookup yields CDR1 MNHEY and CDR2 SVGAGI. Here the CDR3 DNA reads TGTGCCAGCAGTGATCTAGAGACAGGGCCACGCTTC. Protein sequence: CASSDLETGPRF.

The rearrangement links TRBV30 to TRBJ2-1; no clear D gene. The CDR3 contains 15 residues. Per germline, CDR1 GTSNPN and CDR2 SVGIG (reference sequence). V dropped 0 bases and J dropped 5 bases, with 14 bases sitting between them. The CDR3 spells CAWSVAFQPNNEQFF. The CDR3 nucleotides are TGTGCCTGGAGTGTAGCTTTTCAACCTAACAATGAGCAGTTCTTC.

This chain links TRBV25-1 with TRBJ1-2; a possible D gene is TRBD1 (5 bases). The CDR3 runs to 12 residues. CDR1 MGHDK and CDR2 SYGVNS come from the germline V gene. Trimming took off 7 bases at V and 10 bases at J, with 16 bases between the two ends. The CDR3 is CASMGQARNYTF. As DNA, the CDR3 is TGTGCCAGCATGGGGCAGGCCCGGAACTACACCTTC.

The rearrangement uses TRBV7-9 and TRBJ2-5; 10 bases fit TRBD1. The CDR3 contains 14 residues. Germline V gives CDR1 SEHNR, CDR2 FQNEAQ (reference sequence). The V gene end was trimmed by 8 bases and the J gene end by 4 bases; junction bases not matched to a gene: 7. The CDR3 DNA reads TGTGCCAGCGGCAATTGGGACAGGGGAGAGACCCAGTACTTC. This codes for CASGNWDRGETQYF.